These 27 T cell receptor beta chains came from one sample sequenced in a study of post-analysis software for immune sequencing data. Study results and caveats: Elevated frequency relative to controls characterized four or five TRBV segments in patients, TRBV5-6, TRBV5-1 and TRBV20-1 among them.

Unique molecular identifiers were built into the TCR beta cDNA libraries. TCRdb re-derived calls from the PCR reads in MiXCR, one entry per CDR3 protein. The sample lists roughly 800,000 distinct CDR3 sequences; just under 30% were seen once. Which antigens these TCRs recognize remains unknown. Specimen: blood. The receptor set was obtained from a girl aged 10-17 years with multiple sclerosis.

Only a few counts were recorded for this clonotype. The chain has TRBV28 and TRBJ1-2, with D tentatively TRBD1 (5 bases). CDR3 length: 15 residues. CDR1 is MDHEN and CDR2 is SYDVKM in the germline V gene. V lost 2 bases to trimming and J lost 3 bases, with 13 bases between them. The CDR3 is CASSLNPRGDYGYTF. DNA for the CDR3: TGTGCCAGCAGTTTAAACCCGAGAGGGGACTATGGCTACACCTTC.

Worth noting for this clonotype: A read error may explain this, as a much larger clone is one base away. V and J are TRBV6-5 and TRBJ2-1; 8 nucleotides align to TRBD2. The assigned J gene may be wrong: the sequence end matches TRBJ2-7 better. The CDR3 extends over 16 amino acids. Germline values: CDR1 MNHEY, CDR2 SVGAGI. CDR3 in amino acids: CASSYSRSGSPNEQYF. CDR3 sequence (DNA): TGTGCCAGCAGTTACTCGAGGAGCGGGAGTCCGAATGAGCAGTACTTC.

Ten or more counts support this clonotype. J is TRBJ2-3 and V is TRBV18; 8 bases agree with TRBD1. The CDR3 loop spans 15 amino acids. CDR1 is KGHSH and CDR2 is LQKENI in the germline V gene. V trimming: 8 bases; J trimming: 0 bases; junction bases outside the gene matches: 7. This CDR3 is CASSPRQGSTDTQYF. DNA of the CDR3: TGTGCCAGCAGTCCCCGACAGGGGAGCACAGATACGCAGTATTTT.

This chain links TRBV28 with TRBJ2-7; either TRBD1 or TRBD2 may fit D (6 bases each). Per the germline V gene, CDR1 is MDHEN and CDR2 is SYDVKM. The CDR3 totals 16 residues. The V gene lost 5 bases and the J gene lost 1 base, with 18 bases spanning the gap. As DNA, the CDR3 is TGTGCCAGCAGTCCTTGGGGGGAAAGGGGGTCCTACGAGCAGTACTTC. Its translation: CASSPWGERGSYEQYF.

The chain carries TRBV20-1 and TRBJ2-1; TRBD2 aligns across 7 bases. TRBJ2-7 matches the DNA end more closely, so the J call is doubtful. Germline CDR1 and CDR2: DFQATT and SNEGSKA (reference sequence). The CDR3 extends over 15 amino acids. CDR3 in amino acids: CSARVSGTTVGEQYF. The DNA for the CDR3 is TGCAGTGCTAGAGTCTCCGGGACTACCGTAGGGGAGCAGTACTTC.

The rearrangement joins TRBV10-3 to TRBJ2-7; the match to TRBD2 covers 7 bases. This CDR3 spans 15 amino acids. The V segment lost 4 bases and the J segment 0 bases; nucleotides outside the gene matches: 6. CDR1 is ENHRY, CDR2 SYGVKD, per germline. The CDR3 DNA follows: TGTGCCATCAGTGGCGGGACTATCGGCTCCTACGAGCAGTACTTC. It translates to CAISGGTIGSYEQYF.

This clonotype was seen a few times. This sequence joins TRBV20-1 and TRBJ2-5, with D possibly being TRBD1 or TRBD2 (5 bases each). Trimming pared 0 bases from V and 1 base from J, leaving 12 bases between. CDR1 and CDR2 from the germline V gene are DFQATT and SNEGSKA (reference sequence). This CDR3 is built from 15 residues. The CDR3 protein is CSARDVEGSQETQYF. The DNA of the CDR3 is TGCAGTGCTAGAGATGTAGAGGGGAGCCAAGAGACCCAGTACTTC.

A few counts support this clonotype. This CDR3 reads CASSYRLAGVGDTQYF. In DNA form, the CDR3 reads TGTGCCAGCAGCTACCGACTAGCGGGAGTCGGGGATACGCAGTATTTT. The rearrangement joins TRBV5-5 to TRBJ2-3; 12 positions agree with TRBD2. CDR3 size: 16 residues. Germline V gene lookup returns CDR1 SGHKS and CDR2 YYEKEE (reference sequence). The ends lost 3 bases at V and 6 bases at J; junction bases unmatched: 8.

The sample holds a few counts of this clonotype. This chain connects TRBV20-1 to TRBJ2-3; 8 bases fit TRBD2. The length of the CDR3 is 17 residues. Germline assignment: CDR1 DFQATT and CDR2 SNEGSKA (reference sequence). Losses at the gene ends were 5 bases for V and 8 bases for J; bases not matched to a gene: 21. The CDR3, as DNA: TGCAGTGCTGTTAGCGGGGAGAGGCCCATGCGGTGGGGTACGCAGTATTTT. This encodes CSAVSGERPMRWGTQYF.

The V gene is TRBV15, the J gene TRBJ1-1; 9 bases align to TRBD1. V was pared by 6 bases and J by 12 bases, with 17 bases of the junction left unmatched. Germline V lookup: CDR1 LNHNV, CDR2 YYDKDF (reference sequence). The CDR3 spans 15 residues. Here the CDR3 DNA reads TGTGCCACCAGATTGGACAACGTTGGGACAGGGTGGACTTTCTTT. Encoded protein: CATRLDNVGTGWTFF.

The chain couples TRBV7-9 to TRBJ1-2; D gene ambiguous. CDR1 SEHNR and CDR2 FQNEAQ come from the germline V gene (reference sequence). This CDR3 has 14 amino acids. V was trimmed by 0 bases and J by 0 bases, leaving 5 bases between them. CDR3 sequence reads: CASSLALANYGYTF. The CDR3 DNA is TGTGCCAGCAGCTTAGCGTTGGCTAACTATGGCTACACCTTC.

This clonotype turned up a few times. The chain combines TRBV29-1 with TRBJ2-1; TRBD1 might be the D (6 bases). V was cut by 8 bases and J by 2 bases, with 13 bases left in between. Germline V gives CDR1 SQVTM, CDR2 ANQGSEA. There are 13 residues in the CDR3. For the CDR3, the DNA is TGCAGCACAGCAGGGGTTGCCTACAATGAGCAGTTCTTC. Encoded protein: CSTAGVAYNEQFF.

This chain links TRBV28 with TRBJ1-4, with TRBD1 as a possible D gene (6 bases). The CDR3 is made up of 15 amino acids. Trimming cost V 5 bases and J 14 bases, with 24 bases left between them. Looked up from germline, CDR1 is MDHEN and CDR2 is SYDVKM. The CDR3 DNA reads TGTGCCAGCAGTGATGGACAGCTGTCAATGTCCGGGCTGTTTTTT. Amino acids: CASSDGQLSMSGLFF.

The chain is built from TRBV28 and TRBJ2-2; D uncertain. Germline V lookup: CDR1 MDHEN, CDR2 SYDVKM. The V end lost 3 bases, the J end lost 4 bases, and 12 bases lay between the germline ends. This CDR3 region has 15 residues. In DNA, the CDR3 is TGTGCCAGCAGTTTCTTCGCTTTGGGCACCGGGGAGCTGTTTTTT. Translated, it gives CASSFFALGTGELFF.

This clonotype was seen more than once but under ten times. V gene TRBV29-1 combines with J gene TRBJ1-2; D remains unclear. V was trimmed by 4 bases and J by 2 bases, leaving 14 bases between them. The CDR3 extends over 14 amino acids. Germline assignment: CDR1 SQVTM and CDR2 ANQGSEA. This chain's CDR3 is CSVGENPLNYGYTF. DNA for the CDR3: TGCAGCGTTGGAGAAAATCCTCTGAACTATGGCTACACCTTC.

The chain has TRBV7-2 and TRBJ2-3; D perhaps matches TRBD2 (7 bases). The germline V gene encodes CDR1 SGHTA and CDR2 FQGNSA. The CDR3 totals 16 residues. Trimming cost V 2 bases and J 3 bases, with 15 bases left between them. DNA of the CDR3: TGTGCCAGCAGCTTAAGGGGGAGGGTCAGAACAGATACGCAGTATTTT. Its protein is CASSLRGRVRTDTQYF.

This clonotype was counted between two and nine times. The chain uses TRBV28 and TRBJ2-4, with D possibly being TRBD1 or TRBD2 (6 bases each). Between the trimmed V and J ends, which lost 3 bases and 2 bases, there was a span of 14 bases. The CDR3 extends over 16 amino acids. CDR1 is MDHEN and CDR2 is SYDVKM in the germline V gene. The CDR3 nucleotides read TGTGCCAGCAGTTTCGCCGGGGGCCCTTCCAAAAACATTCAGTACTTC. The encoded protein is CASSFAGGPSKNIQYF.

Turning to this clonotype: Relative to the germline gene, one junction end is altered; a read error may explain this. V is TRBV12-3 or TRBV12-4 and J is TRBJ2-1, with TRBD2 identical over 10 bases. The CDR3 spans 17 residues. The DNA of the CDR3 is TGTGTCAGCAGTTTAGCCATGGGACTAGCGTATTACAATGAGCAGTTCTTC. Encoded protein: CVSSLAMGLAYYNEQFF.

The chain is built from TRBV20-1 and TRBJ2-3; TRBD2 agrees at 10 bases. The V gene's germline CDR1 is DFQATT and CDR2 SNEGSKA (reference sequence). The length of the CDR3 is 15 residues. V lost 0 bases and J lost 3; bases outside the gene matches: 3. The CDR3 bases are TGCAGTGCTAGAGAGTTACTAGCGGGAACAGATACGCAGTATTTT. This sequence encodes CSARELLAGTDTQYF.

The rearrangement uses TRBV18 and TRBJ2-1, with no clear D. V was pared by 2 bases and J by 0 bases, with 11 bases between. Germline assignment: CDR1 KGHSH and CDR2 LQKENI. CDR3 size: 16 residues. CDR3 loop: CASSPGVRSSYNEQFF. The CDR3 DNA reads as TGTGCCAGCTCACCAGGGGTTAGGAGCTCCTACAATGAGCAGTTCTTC.

V usage is TRBV20-1 and J usage is TRBJ2-1; 14 bases agree with TRBD2. Germline V CDR1 and CDR2: DFQATT, SNEGSKA (reference sequence). The CDR3 has 19 residues. J was trimmed by 8 bases and V by 0 bases; bases with no gene match: 15. In nucleotides, the CDR3 is TGCAGTGCTAGAGATGATTTCCAGACTAGCGGGGGGGCCTCGGATGAGCAGTTCTTC. Its protein product is CSARDDFQTSGGASDEQFF.

This clonotype has just a few counts. The V gene is TRBV29-1, the J gene TRBJ2-7; a possible D gene is TRBD2 (5 bases). V lost 7 bases to trimming and J lost 2 bases, with 21 bases between them. Germline CDR1 and CDR2: SQVTM and ANQGSEA. The CDR3 runs 15 residues. The CDR3 region has the DNA TGCAGCGCTCGGGGTGGGCGTGAGGGCCCCTACGAGCAGTACTTC. Encoded protein: CSARGGREGPYEQYF.

The chain joins TRBV28 to TRBJ1-4, with D tentatively TRBD1 (5 bases). In germline, CDR1 is MDHEN, CDR2 SYDVKM. The CDR3 totals 17 residues. The ends were cut back, 6 bases at V and 4 bases at J, with 21 bases in the middle. The CDR3 spells CASSFIPGPGHNEKLFF. The CDR3 DNA reads as TGTGCCAGCAGCTTTATCCCGGGACCCGGTCATAATGAAAAACTGTTTTTT.

V and J are TRBV6-5 and TRBJ1-1; D is unresolved. CDR1 and CDR2 from the germline V gene are MNHEY and SVGAGI. The CDR3 sequence is 13 residues long. Trimming stripped 6 bases from V and 6 bases from J, with 14 bases between. The DNA of the CDR3 is TGTGCCAGCAGAACTTCCCGGTTCGCTGAAGCTTTCTTT. Protein sequence: CASRTSRFAEAFF.

This clonotype was found many times. The gene calls are TRBV29-1 and TRBJ2-3; D gene uncertain. Trimming removed 4 bases from V and 0 bases from J, with 11 bases in between. CDR1 SQVTM and CDR2 ANQGSEA come from the germline V gene. CDR3 length: 14 amino acids. CDR3 coding DNA: TGCAGCGTTGTAGATCAAGCTAGCACAGATACGCAGTATTTT. This sequence encodes CSVVDQASTDTQYF.

V is TRBV14 and J is TRBJ2-1, with D perhaps matching TRBD2 (5 bases). The length of the CDR3 is 15 residues. V dropped 2 bases and J dropped 0 bases, with 8 bases sitting between them. Germline V gene lookup returns CDR1 SGHDN and CDR2 FVKESK. The DNA for the CDR3 is TGTGCCAGCAGCCAAAGGGAGTACTCCTACAATGAGCAGTTCTTC. Translating it yields CASSQREYSYNEQFF.

The chain joins TRBV28 to TRBJ1-1; D gene ambiguous. V was clipped by 3 bases and J by 1 base, with 12 bases between them. The CDR3 spans 15 residues. Germline assignment: CDR1 MDHEN and CDR2 SYDVKM. The CDR3 is CASSFWQSANTEAFF. CDR3 DNA sequence: TGTGCCAGCAGTTTCTGGCAGTCGGCGAACACTGAAGCTTTCTTT. Using reference TRBV28 and TRBJ1-1 for the parts outside the CDR3, the full variable domain is DVKVTQSSRYLVKRTGEKVFLECVQDMDHENMFWYRQDPGLGLRLIYFSYDVKMKEKGDIPEGYSVSREKKERFSLILESASTNQTSMYLCASSFWQSANTEAFFGQGTRLTVV.